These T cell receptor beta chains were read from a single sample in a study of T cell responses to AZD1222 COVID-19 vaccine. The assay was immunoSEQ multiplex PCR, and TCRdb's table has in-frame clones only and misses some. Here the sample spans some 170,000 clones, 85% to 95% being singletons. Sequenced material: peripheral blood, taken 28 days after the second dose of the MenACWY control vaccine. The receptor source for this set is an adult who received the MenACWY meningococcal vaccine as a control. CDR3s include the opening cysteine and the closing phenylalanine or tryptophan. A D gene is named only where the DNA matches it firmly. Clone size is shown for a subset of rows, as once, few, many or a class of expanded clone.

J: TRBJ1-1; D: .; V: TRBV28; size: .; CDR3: CASSLTVNTEAFF; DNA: TGTGCCAGCAGTCTGACAGTGAACACTGAAGCTTTCTTT
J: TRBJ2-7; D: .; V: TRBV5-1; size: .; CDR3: CASSPARLTSYEQYF; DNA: TGCGCCAGCAGCCCGGCTAGATTAACCTCCTACGAGCAGTACTTC
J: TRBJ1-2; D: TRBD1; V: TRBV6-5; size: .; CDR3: CASGQGLYGYTF; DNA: TGTGCCAGCGGACAGGGCCTCTATGGCTACACCTTC
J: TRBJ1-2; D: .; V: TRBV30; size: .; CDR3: CAWIENYGYTF; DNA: TGTGCCTGGATTGAGAACTATGGCTACACCTTC
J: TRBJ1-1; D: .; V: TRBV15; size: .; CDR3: CATSRDKRFMAFF; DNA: TGTGCCACCAGCAGAGATAAGAGGTTCATGGCTTTCTTT
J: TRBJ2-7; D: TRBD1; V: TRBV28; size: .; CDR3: CASSTGAATGYEQYF; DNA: TGTGCCAGCAGCACAGGGGCTGCGACCGGCTACGAGCAGTACTTC
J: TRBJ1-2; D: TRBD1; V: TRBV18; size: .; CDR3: CASSPDRGLDYGYTF; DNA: TGTGCCAGCTCACCCGACAGGGGGCTGGACTATGGCTACACCTTC
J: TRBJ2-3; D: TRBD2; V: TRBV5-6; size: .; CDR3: CASSPRGGDTQYF; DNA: TGTGCCAGCAGCCCCCGGGGGGGTGATACGCAGTATTTT
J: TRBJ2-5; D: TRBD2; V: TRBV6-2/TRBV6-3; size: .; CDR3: CASSYGGLAGAAMETQYF; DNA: TGTGCCAGCAGTTACGGCGGACTAGCGGGGGCCGCCATGGAGACCCAGTACTTC
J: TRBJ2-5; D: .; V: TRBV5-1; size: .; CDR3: CASSRGQPETQYF; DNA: TGCGCCAGCAGCCGCGGGCAGCCTGAGACCCAGTACTTC
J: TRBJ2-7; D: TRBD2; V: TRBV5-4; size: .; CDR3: CASSLGGLAEARGQYF; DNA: TGTGCCAGCAGCTTGGGAGGGCTAGCGGAAGCTCGCGGGCAGTACTTC
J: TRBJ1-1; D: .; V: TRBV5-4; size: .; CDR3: CASSLQGNTEAFF; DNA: TGTGCCAGCAGCCTCCAGGGGAACACTGAAGCTTTCTTT
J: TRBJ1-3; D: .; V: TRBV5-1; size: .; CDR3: CASSSGAPLGNTIYF; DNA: TGCGCCAGCAGCTCGGGGGCGCCGTTGGGAAACACCATATATTTT
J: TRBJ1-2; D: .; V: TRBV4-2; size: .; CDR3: CASSQDPGVGSIYGYTF; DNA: TGTGCCAGCAGCCAAGACCCAGGGGTCGGCTCTATATATGGCTACACCTTC
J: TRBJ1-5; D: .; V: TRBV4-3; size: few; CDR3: CASSQLWGDPVQPQHF; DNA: TGCGCCAGCAGCCAATTATGGGGGGATCCTGTCCAGCCCCAGCATTTT
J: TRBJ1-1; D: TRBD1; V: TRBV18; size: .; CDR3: CASSPSPGGSTEAFF; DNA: TGTGCCAGCTCCCCGTCTCCAGGGGGCAGCACTGAAGCTTTCTTT
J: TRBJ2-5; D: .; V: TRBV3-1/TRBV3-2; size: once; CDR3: CASSQGAIKETQYF; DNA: TGTGCCAGCAGCCAGGGGGCCATCAAAGAGACCCAGTACTTC
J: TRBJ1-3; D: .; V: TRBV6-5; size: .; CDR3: CASSYTARLENTIYF; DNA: TGTGCCAGCAGTTACACGGCCAGATTAGAAAACACCATATATTTT
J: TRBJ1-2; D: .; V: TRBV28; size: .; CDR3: CASSPNYGYTF; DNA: TGTGCCAGCAGTCCCAACTATGGCTACACCTTC
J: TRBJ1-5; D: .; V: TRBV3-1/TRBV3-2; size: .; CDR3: CASSQTGLNQPQHF; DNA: TGTGCCAGCAGCCAAACGGGCCTCAATCAGCCCCAGCATTTT
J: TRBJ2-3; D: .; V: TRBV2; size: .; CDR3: CASSEGGGTQYF; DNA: TGTGCCAGCAGTGAAGGAGGAGGGACGCAGTATTTT
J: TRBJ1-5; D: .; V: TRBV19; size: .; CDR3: CASSIVEYNQPQHF; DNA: TGTGCCAGTAGTATAGTAGAGTACAATCAGCCCCAGCATTTT
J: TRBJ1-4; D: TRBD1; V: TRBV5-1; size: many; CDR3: CASRGQGNEKLFF; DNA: TGCGCCAGCCGAGGACAGGGTAATGAAAAACTGTTTTTT
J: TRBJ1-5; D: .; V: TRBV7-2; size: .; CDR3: CASSLVERQPQHF; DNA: TGTGCCAGCAGCTTAGTTGAGCGTCAGCCCCAGCATTTT
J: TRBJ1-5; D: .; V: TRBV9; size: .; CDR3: CASSVGREYQPQHF; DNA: TGTGCCAGCAGCGTGGGCAGGGAATATCAGCCCCAGCATTTT
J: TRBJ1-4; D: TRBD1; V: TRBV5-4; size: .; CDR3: CASTDGGQKLFF; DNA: TGTGCCAGCACCGATGGGGGACAGAAACTGTTTTTT
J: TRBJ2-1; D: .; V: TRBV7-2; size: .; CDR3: CASSLGTTYNEQFF; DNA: TGTGCCAGCTCTCTCGGGACAACATACAATGAGCAGTTCTTC
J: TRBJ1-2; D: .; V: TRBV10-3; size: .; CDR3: CAISESLAGGSNYGYTF; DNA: TGTGCCATCAGTGAGTCGTTGGCTGGGGGCAGTAACTATGGCTACACCTTC
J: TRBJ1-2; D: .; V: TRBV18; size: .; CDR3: CASSPQNRNYGYTF; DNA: TGTGCCAGCTCACCACAGAACAGAAACTATGGCTACACCTTC
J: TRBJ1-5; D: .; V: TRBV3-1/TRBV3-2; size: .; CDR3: CASSPGRNQPQHF; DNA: TGTGCCAGCAGCCCGGGGAGGAATCAGCCCCAGCATTTT
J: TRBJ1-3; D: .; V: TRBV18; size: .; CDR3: CASSPPRAGNTIYF; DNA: TGTGCCAGCTCACCACCCCGAGCTGGAAACACCATATATTTT
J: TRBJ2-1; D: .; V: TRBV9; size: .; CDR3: CASSVAGGVPNEQFF; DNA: TGTGCCAGCAGCGTAGCAGGCGGGGTCCCCAATGAGCAGTTCTTC
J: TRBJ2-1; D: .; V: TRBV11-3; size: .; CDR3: CASSLGGVLDEQFF; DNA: TGTGCCAGCAGCTTAGGAGGGGTGTTGGATGAGCAGTTCTTC
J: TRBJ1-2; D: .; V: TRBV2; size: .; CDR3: CASSSSRVAPYGYTF; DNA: TGTGCCAGCAGTTCATCCCGGGTCGCGCCGTATGGCTACACCTTC
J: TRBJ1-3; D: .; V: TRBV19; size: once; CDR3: CASSDRDAGNTIYF; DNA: TGTGCCAGTAGTGACCGGGACGCTGGAAACACCATATATTTT
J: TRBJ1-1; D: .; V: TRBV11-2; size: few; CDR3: CASSLMRGAGTEAFF; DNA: TGTGCCAGCAGCTTAATGAGAGGGGCAGGGACTGAAGCTTTCTTT
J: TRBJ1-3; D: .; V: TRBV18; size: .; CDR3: CASSPSQSSGNTIYF; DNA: TGTGCCAGCTCACCTTCGCAGAGCTCTGGAAACACCATATATTTT
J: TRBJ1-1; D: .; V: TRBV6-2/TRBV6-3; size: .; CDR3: CASSSSRGRFTEAFF; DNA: TGTGCCAGCAGTAGCTCGCGGGGGCGGTTCACTGAAGCTTTCTTT
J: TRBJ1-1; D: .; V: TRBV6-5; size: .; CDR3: CASSYSWQTEAFF; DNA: TGTGCCAGCAGTTACTCGTGGCAGACTGAAGCTTTCTTT
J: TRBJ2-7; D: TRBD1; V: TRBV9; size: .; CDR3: CASSRTGQGAHEQYF; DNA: TGTGCCAGCAGCCGGACGGGACAGGGGGCCCACGAGCAGTACTTC
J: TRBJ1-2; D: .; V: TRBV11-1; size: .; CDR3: CASSSEEGDANYGYTF; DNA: TGTGCCAGCAGCTCCGAGGAGGGGGATGCTAACTATGGCTACACCTTC
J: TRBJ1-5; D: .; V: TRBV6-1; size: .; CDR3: CASSEAQGVGPQHF; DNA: TGTGCCAGCAGTGAAGCGCAAGGGGTTGGGCCCCAGCATTTT
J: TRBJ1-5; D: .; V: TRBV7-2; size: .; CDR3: CASSRDNQPQHF; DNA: TGTGCCAGCAGCCGTGATAATCAGCCCCAGCATTTT
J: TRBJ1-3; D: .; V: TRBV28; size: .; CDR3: CASSLSTGRISGNTIYF; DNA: TGTGCCAGCAGTCTCTCCACGGGACGGATCTCTGGAAACACCATATATTTT
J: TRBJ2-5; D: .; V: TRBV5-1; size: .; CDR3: CASSLTQLQTQYF; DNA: TGCGCCAGCAGCTTAACCCAACTGCAGACCCAGTACTTC
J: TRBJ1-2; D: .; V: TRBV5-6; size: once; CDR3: CASSLAPGAEGYTF; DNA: TGTGCCAGCAGCTTGGCCCCAGGGGCGGAAGGCTACACCTTC